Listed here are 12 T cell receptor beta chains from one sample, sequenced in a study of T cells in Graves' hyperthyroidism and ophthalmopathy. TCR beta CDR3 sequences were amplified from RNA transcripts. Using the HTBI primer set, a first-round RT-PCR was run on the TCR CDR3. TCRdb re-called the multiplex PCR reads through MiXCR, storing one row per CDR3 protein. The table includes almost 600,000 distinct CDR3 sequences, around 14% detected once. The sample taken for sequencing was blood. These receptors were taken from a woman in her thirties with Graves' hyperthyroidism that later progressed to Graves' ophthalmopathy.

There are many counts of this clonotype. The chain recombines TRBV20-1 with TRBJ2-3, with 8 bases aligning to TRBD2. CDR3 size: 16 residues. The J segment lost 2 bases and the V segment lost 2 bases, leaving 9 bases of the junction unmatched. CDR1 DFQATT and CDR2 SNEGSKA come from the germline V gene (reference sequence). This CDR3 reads CSARPLAEPATDTQYF. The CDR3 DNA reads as TGCAGTGCTAGACCACTAGCGGAGCCCGCCACAGATACGCAGTATTTT.

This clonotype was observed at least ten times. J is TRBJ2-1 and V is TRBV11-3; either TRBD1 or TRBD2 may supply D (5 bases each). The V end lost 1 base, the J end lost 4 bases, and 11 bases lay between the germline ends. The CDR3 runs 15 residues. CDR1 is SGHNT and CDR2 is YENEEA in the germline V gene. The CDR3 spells CASSLAGTNYNEQFF. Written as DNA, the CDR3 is TGTGCCAGCAGCTTAGCCGGGACCAATTACAATGAGCAGTTCTTC.

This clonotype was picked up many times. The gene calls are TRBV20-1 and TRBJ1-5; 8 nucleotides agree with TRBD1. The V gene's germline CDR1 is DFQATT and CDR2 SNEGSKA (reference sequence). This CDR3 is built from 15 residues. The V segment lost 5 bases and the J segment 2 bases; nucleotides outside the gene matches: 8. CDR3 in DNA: TGCAGTGCTGGGGTCAGGGGGCGCGGCAATCAGCCCCAGCATTTT. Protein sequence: CSAGVRGRGNQPQHF.

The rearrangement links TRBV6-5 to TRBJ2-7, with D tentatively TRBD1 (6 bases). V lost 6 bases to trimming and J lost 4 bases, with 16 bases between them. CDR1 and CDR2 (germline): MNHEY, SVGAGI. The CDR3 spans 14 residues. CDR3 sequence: CASRNSGTRYEQYF. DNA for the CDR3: TGTGCCAGCAGAAACTCCGGGACAAGATACGAGCAGTACTTC.

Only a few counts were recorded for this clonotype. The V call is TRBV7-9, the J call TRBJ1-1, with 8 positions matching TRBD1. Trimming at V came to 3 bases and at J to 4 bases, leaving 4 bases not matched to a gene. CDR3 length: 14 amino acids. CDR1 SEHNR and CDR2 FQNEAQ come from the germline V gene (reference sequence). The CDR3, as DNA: TGTGCCAGCAGCTTGACAGGGGCTGTCACTGAAGCTTTCTTT. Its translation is CASSLTGAVTEAFF.

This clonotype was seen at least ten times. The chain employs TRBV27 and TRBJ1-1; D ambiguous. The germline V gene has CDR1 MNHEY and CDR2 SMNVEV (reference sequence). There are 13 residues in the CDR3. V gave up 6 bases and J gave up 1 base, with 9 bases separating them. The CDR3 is CASRLSWNTEAFF. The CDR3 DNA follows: TGTGCCAGCAGGCTATCTTGGAACACTGAAGCTTTCTTT.

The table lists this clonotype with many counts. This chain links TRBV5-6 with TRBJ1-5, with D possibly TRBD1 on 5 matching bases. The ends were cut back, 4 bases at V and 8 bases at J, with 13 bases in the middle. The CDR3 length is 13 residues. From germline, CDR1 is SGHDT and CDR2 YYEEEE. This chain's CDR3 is CASSKGDFEPQHF. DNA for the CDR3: TGTGCCAGCAGCAAAGGGGACTTCGAGCCCCAGCATTTT.

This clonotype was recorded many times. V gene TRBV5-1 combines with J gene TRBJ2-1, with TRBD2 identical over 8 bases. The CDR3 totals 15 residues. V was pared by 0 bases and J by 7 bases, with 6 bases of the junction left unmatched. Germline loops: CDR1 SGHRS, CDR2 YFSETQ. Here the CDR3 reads CASSLDPGTRNEQFF. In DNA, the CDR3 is TGCGCCAGCAGCTTGGACCCCGGGACTAGAAATGAGCAGTTCTTC.

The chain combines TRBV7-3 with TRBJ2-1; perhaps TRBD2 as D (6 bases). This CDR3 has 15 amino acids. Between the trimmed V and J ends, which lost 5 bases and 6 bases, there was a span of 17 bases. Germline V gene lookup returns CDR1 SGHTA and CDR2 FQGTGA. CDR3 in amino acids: CASSPQNGGSNEQFF. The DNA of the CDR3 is TGTGCCAGCAGCCCACAAAACGGGGGTTCCAATGAGCAGTTCTTC.

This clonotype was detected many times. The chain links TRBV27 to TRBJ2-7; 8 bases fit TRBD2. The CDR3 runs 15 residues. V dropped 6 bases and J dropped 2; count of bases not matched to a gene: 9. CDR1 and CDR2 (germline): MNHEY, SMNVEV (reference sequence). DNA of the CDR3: TGTGCCAGCAGGACGACAGCGGGAGTCCCCTACGAGCAGTACTTC. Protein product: CASRTTAGVPYEQYF.

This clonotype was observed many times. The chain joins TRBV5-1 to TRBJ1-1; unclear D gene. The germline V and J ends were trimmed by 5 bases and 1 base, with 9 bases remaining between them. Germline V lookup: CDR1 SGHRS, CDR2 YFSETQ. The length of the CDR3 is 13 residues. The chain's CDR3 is CASRAEENTEAFF. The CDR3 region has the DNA TGCGCCAGCAGGGCAGAGGAGAACACTGAAGCTTTCTTT.

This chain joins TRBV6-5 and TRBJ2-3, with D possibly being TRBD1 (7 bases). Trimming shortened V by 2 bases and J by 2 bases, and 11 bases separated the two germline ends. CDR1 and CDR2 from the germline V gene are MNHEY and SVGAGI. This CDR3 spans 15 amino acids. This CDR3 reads CASSYRQGLTDTQYF. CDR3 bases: TGTGCCAGCAGTTACCGACAGGGACTCACAGATACGCAGTATTTT.